A selection of T cell receptor beta chains follows, all from one sample in a study of OX40 agonist ivuxolimab in advanced cancers. Data came from immunoSEQ multiplex PCR; TCRdb stores just in-frame clones and leaves some out. The data contain tens of thousands of clones, approximately 80% of them singletons. The sample in question was CD4+ or CD8+ T cells sorted from blood, obtained in a trial of the OX40 agonist ivuxolimab. The receptors shown here come from an adult with an advanced solid tumor such as melanoma, head and neck, liver or kidney cancer. CDR3s include the opening cysteine and the closing phenylalanine or tryptophan. The order of the fields is clone size, D gene, V gene, J gene, CDR3 DNA, CDR3 protein. The D gene is left open where the match is weak. The size of a clone is reported for some rows only, either as once, few or many, or as a class for expanded clones.

>.|.|TRBV6-1|TRBJ1-2
TGTGCCAGCAGTGCCGGAGGCCTGCGAGGCTACACCTTC
CASSAGGLRGYTF
>.|TRBD2|TRBV25-1|TRBJ2-5
TGTGCCAGCAGTGAATTAAGTTTGGCGGGAGTAGAGACCCAGTACTTC
CASSELSLAGVETQYF
>few|.|TRBV10-3|TRBJ1-1
TGTGCCATCAGGGAGAACACTGAAGCTTTCTTT
CAIRENTEAFF
>.|.|TRBV5-5|TRBJ1-2
TGTGCCAGCAGCTTGGGGACGGGAAAAAACTATGGCTACACCTTC
CASSLGTGKNYGYTF
>.|TRBD2|TRBV11-2|TRBJ2-7
TGTGCCAGCAGCCTCACGGGACTAGCGGCCTACGAGCAGTACTTC
CASSLTGLAAYEQYF
>.|TRBD1|TRBV5-3|TRBJ2-7
TGTGCCAGAAGCTGGGGTTGCAGGGGGAAGGGACCCTACGAGCAGTACTTC
CARSWGCRGKGPYEQYF
>.|TRBD1|TRBV18|TRBJ1-5
TGTGCCAGCTCACCCGGGACAGGCTCACGGCCCCAGCATTTT
CASSPGTGSRPQHF
>few|.|TRBV7-2|TRBJ2-5
TGTGCCAGCAGCCCGGGGACTGGCAGGCAAGAGACCCAGTACTTC
CASSPGTGRQETQYF
>.|.|TRBV27|TRBJ1-6
TGTGCCAGCAGTTTAACTACGACTGGGTATTCACCCCTCCACTTT
CASSLTTTGYSPLHF
>few|.|TRBV27|TRBJ1-6
TGTGCCAGCAGTTTATCAGCAGGGACACCTAATTCACCCCTCCACTTT
CASSLSAGTPNSPLHF
>few|TRBD2|TRBV5-4|TRBJ2-5
TGTGCCAGCAGCGCCGGGACTAGCGGTGAAGAGACCCAGTACTTC
CASSAGTSGEETQYF
>.|.|TRBV7-2|TRBJ2-1
TGTGCCAGCAGCTTTGGGGTCCGTGGACAGCCTTTCTACAATGAGCAGTTCTTC
CASSFGVRGQPFYNEQFF
>.|.|TRBV6-4|TRBJ2-3
TGTGCCAGCAGTTTACTGGGAGTTGCTAGCACAGATACGCAGTATTTT
CASSLLGVASTDTQYF
>.|TRBD1|TRBV5-1|TRBJ2-7
TGCGCCAGCAGCTTGACGACAGGGGGCGGCGAGCAGTACTTC
CASSLTTGGGEQYF
>.|TRBD2|TRBV9|TRBJ2-1
TGTGCCAGCAGCCCGCTGGGACTAGCGGGAAGTGAGCAGTTCTTC
CASSPLGLAGSEQFF
>few|.|TRBV19|TRBJ1-6
TGTGCCAGTCTCGGGGAGGGCAATTCACCCCTCCACTTT
CASLGEGNSPLHF
>.|.|TRBV6-5|TRBJ2-2
TGTGCCAGCAGTTCAAGGGCCGGGGAGCTGTTTTTT
CASSSRAGELFF
>.|.|TRBV2|TRBJ1-6
TGTGCCAGCAGTGATCGGGGATCGGATAATTCACCCCTCCACTTT
CASSDRGSDNSPLHF
>.|.|TRBV5-4|TRBJ2-3
TGTGCCAGCAGCCGCCTGGGAGATACGCAGTATTTT
CASSRLGDTQYF
>.|TRBD1|TRBV2|TRBJ1-2
TGTGCCAGCAGTGCGCGCGACAGGGGGCCCGGGGGGACCTTC
CASSARDRGPGGTF
>.|.|TRBV6-6|TRBJ2-1
TGTGCCAGCAGTTATGGGAAAAGCTCCTACAATGAGCAGTTCTTC
CASSYGKSSYNEQFF
>once|TRBD2|TRBV11-2|TRBJ2-1
TGTGCCAGCAGCTTAGGCCAGACCGGGACTAGCAAATGGGCTGAGCAGTTCTTC
CASSLGQTGTSKWAEQFF
>.|.|TRBV6-5|TRBJ1-1
TGTGCCAGCAGTTATAACACACAGGGAAACACTGAAGCTTTCTTT
CASSYNTQGNTEAFF
>once|.|TRBV30|TRBJ2-7
TGTGCCTGGGACCGCAGGATCTCCTACGAGCAGTACTTC
CAWDRRISYEQYF
>.|.|TRBV18|TRBJ2-2
TGTGCCAGCTCAACCGACAGCACCGGGGAGCTGTTTTTT
CASSTDSTGELFF
>.|TRBD2|TRBV10-2|TRBJ2-2
TGCGCCAGCACTAGCGGGAGAAGGGTCGGGGAGCTGTTTTTT
CASTSGRRVGELFF
>.|TRBD1|TRBV19|TRBJ1-6
TGTGCCAGTAGTAGGGGGACAGGGGGTTCACCCCTCCACTTT
CASSRGTGGSPLHF
>.|.|TRBV14|TRBJ1-1
TGTGCCAGCAGCCTTCACGACGAAGCTTTCTTT
CASSLHDEAFF
>.|.|TRBV9|TRBJ2-1
TGTGCCAGCAGCGTACGTAGGGGGGCTAAGCCCACTTCCTACAATGAGCAGTTCTTC
CASSVRRGAKPTSYNEQFF
>.|TRBD1|TRBV19|TRBJ2-5
TGTGCCAGTAGCATAGCCCTGGGACAGAGGGAGACCCAGTACTTC
CASSIALGQRETQYF
>.|.|TRBV11-2|TRBJ2-1
TGTGCCAGCAGCTTTCCGACCTACAATGAGCAGTTCTTC
CASSFPTYNEQFF
>.|.|TRBV5-1|TRBJ2-1
TGCGCCAGCAGCCCGAGGGCCGGGGGCTCCTACAATGAGCAGTTCTTC
CASSPRAGGSYNEQFF
>.|.|TRBV10-1|TRBJ2-7
TGCGCCAGCAGTGAAGGGTCGGGGGCCTCCACCTACGAGCAGTACTTC
CASSEGSGASTYEQYF
>.|TRBD1|TRBV7-9|TRBJ2-7
TGTGCCAGCAGCGGCGGGACAGGCTTTATGGGTCCCCAATACGAGCAGTACTTC
CASSGGTGFMGPQYEQYF
>.|.|TRBV5-1|TRBJ1-2
TGCGCCAGCGGGCTCCCGGGGAACTATGGCTACACCTTC
CASGLPGNYGYTF
>.|.|TRBV9|TRBJ1-1
TGTGCCAGCAGCGTAGCGGCGGGGCTGAACACTGAAGCTTTCTTT
CASSVAAGLNTEAFF
>.|.|TRBV5-1|TRBJ1-2
TGCGCCAGCAAGGACGATCGGGTTCCTCTTGACTATGGCTACACCTTC
CASKDDRVPLDYGYTF
>.|.|TRBV25-1|TRBJ1-1
TGTGCCAGCAGTGACTCTCGGGGTGGGGACACTGAAGCTTTCTTT
CASSDSRGGDTEAFF
>.|.|TRBV25-1|TRBJ2-7
TGTGCCAGCAGCCGCGGATACGAGCAGTACTTC
CASSRGYEQYF
>.|.|TRBV18|TRBJ2-5
TGTGCCAGCTCACCCATTGAGCAGGGGACCCAGTACTTC
CASSPIEQGTQYF
>.|TRBD1|TRBV4-1|TRBJ1-1
TGCGCCAGCAGCCAAGAAGAAAAAACTACAGGGGGAATGAACACTGAAGCTTTCTTT
CASSQEEKTTGGMNTEAFF
>.|.|TRBV21-1|TRBJ2-5
TGTGCCAGCAGCCCAAGGCCTAGCGGGGCGCAAGAGACCCAGTACTTC
CASSPRPSGAQETQYF
>.|TRBD2|TRBV11-2|TRBJ2-5
TGTGCCAGCAGCTTAGAAGCGGGGGGGCTGGCCCAGTACTTC
CASSLEAGGLAQYF
>.|.|TRBV28|TRBJ2-7
TGTGCCAGCAGTGTTACAGATCCGATTACCTACGAGCAGTACTTC
CASSVTDPITYEQYF
>.|.|TRBV6-6|TRBJ1-5
TGTGCCAGCAGTTACGTTGGGGCGAATCAGCCCCAGCATTTT
CASSYVGANQPQHF
>once|TRBD1|TRBV2|TRBJ1-6
TGTGCCAGCAAAAGGGACAGGGGGAATTCACCCCTCCACTTT
CASKRDRGNSPLHF